Shown below are 7 T cell receptor beta chains from a single sample sequenced in a study of identical twins. Each CDR3 protein is one row after TCRdb ran MiXCR on the 5' RACE reads. Altogether hundreds of thousands of distinct CDR3 sequences are present, 20% to 25% being singletons, with the ten largest covering roughly 2.8%. The same data also went into a second study, on T cells expressing NK-cell markers.

Sequencing was done on a sample of CD4+ T cells sorted from blood. These receptors were obtained from a young woman in good health.

The chain is built from TRBV11-3 and TRBJ1-1; D uncertain. The CDR3 runs to 14 residues. Trimming removed 5 bases from V and 0 bases from J, with 10 bases in between. CDR1 SGHNT and CDR2 YENEEA come from the germline V gene. The DNA of the CDR3 is TGTGCCAGCAGCCCCCGACACATGAACACTGAAGCTTTCTTT. This gives the protein CASSPRHMNTEAFF.

This clonotype appeared a few times. The chain joins TRBV5-1 to TRBJ2-7; either TRBD1 or TRBD2 may supply D (6 bases each). Germline V gene data show CDR1 as SGHRS and CDR2 as YFSETQ. V was cut by 7 bases and J by 4 bases, with 18 bases left in between. The CDR3 spans 14 residues. CDR3: CASGLWGAEYEQYF. CDR3 bases: TGCGCCAGCGGGTTATGGGGGGCCGAATACGAGCAGTACTTC.

This clonotype was observed a handful of times. The chain employs TRBV12-3 or TRBV12-4 and TRBJ2-1; TRBD1 aligns across 7 bases. The CDR3 covers 13 residues. J was trimmed by 9 bases and V by 7 bases; bases with no gene match: 9. The CDR3 is CASTVDRQSEQFF. DNA for the CDR3: TGTGCCAGCACCGTGGACAGGCAAAGTGAGCAGTTCTTC.

The gene calls are TRBV5-1 and TRBJ1-2; D ambiguous. The germline gives CDR1 SGHRS, CDR2 YFSETQ. The CDR3 has 16 amino acids. With 0 bases removed from V and 5 bases from J, the gap between germline ends came to 17 bases. CDR3: CASSLARRGPAYGYTF. CDR3 nucleotide sequence: TGCGCCAGCAGCTTGGCTCGGAGAGGACCTGCTTATGGCTACACCTTC. Together with reference TRBV5-1 and TRBJ1-2, the CDR3 gives the full variable domain: KAGVTQTPRYLIKTRGQQVTLSCSPISGHRSVSWYQQTPGQGLQFLFEYFSETQRNKGNFPGRFSGRQFSNSRSEMNVSTLELGDSALYLCASSLARRGPAYGYTFGSGTRLTVV.

As concerns this clonotype: No conserved phenylalanine or tryptophan is present at the end of the CDR3, so a read error is the likely explanation. The V and J genes are TRBV5-6 and TRBJ2-1, with TRBD2 as a possible D gene (5 bases). CDR1 is SGHDT, CDR2 YYEEEE, per germline. The CDR3 sequence is 13 residues long. The V gene lost 6 bases and the J gene lost 7 bases, with 14 bases spanning the gap. As DNA, the CDR3 is TGTGCCAGCAAAGGGCTAGCAGAAAATGAGCAGTTCCTC. Amino acid sequence: CASKGLAENEQFL.

This clonotype has just a few counts. The chain joins TRBV20-1 to TRBJ2-7; D unclear. CDR3 size: 12 residues. In germline, CDR1 is DFQATT, CDR2 SNEGSKA (reference sequence). V lost 5 bases and J 7 bases, leaving 15 bases between the germline ends. CDR3 DNA sequence: TGCAGTGCTGGGTTGGGCAGATGGGAGCAGTACTTC. As protein: CSAGLGRWEQYF.

This clonotype was observed many times. The chain has TRBV12-3 or TRBV12-4 and TRBJ2-5, with unresolved D. Trimming shortened V by 7 bases and J by 5 bases, and 5 bases separated the two germline ends. The CDR3 sequence is 10 residues long. The CDR3 spells CASMGETQYF. CDR3 bases: TGTGCCAGCATGGGTGAGACCCAGTACTTC.